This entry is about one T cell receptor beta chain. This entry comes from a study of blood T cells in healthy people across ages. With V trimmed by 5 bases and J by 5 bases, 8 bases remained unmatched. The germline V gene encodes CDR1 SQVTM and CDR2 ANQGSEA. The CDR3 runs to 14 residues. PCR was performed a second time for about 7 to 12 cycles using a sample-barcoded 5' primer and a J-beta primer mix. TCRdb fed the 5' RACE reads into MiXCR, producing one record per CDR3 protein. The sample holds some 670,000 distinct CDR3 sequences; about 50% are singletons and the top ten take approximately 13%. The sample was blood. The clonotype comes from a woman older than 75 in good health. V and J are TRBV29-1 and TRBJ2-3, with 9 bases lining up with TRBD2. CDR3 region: CSVSPAGGGDTQYF. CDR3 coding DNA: TGCAGCGTTTCCCCCGCGGGGGGGGGAGATACGCAGTATTTT.